These 20 T cell receptor beta chains originate from one sample sequenced in a study of blood T cell repertoires in COVID-19. The assay was immunoSEQ multiplex PCR, and TCRdb's table has in-frame clones only and misses some. The sample shows just over 150,000 clones, around nine tenths of them seen only once. Source material: PBMCs or T cells enriched from blood (not recorded which). The receptors were sampled from a woman in her 50s who had recovered from COVID-19.

The chain carries TRBV12-3 or TRBV12-4 and TRBJ2-3; D possibly corresponds to TRBD2 (5 bases). The CDR3 length is 13 residues. Trimming shortened V by 3 bases and J by 7 bases, and 11 bases separated the two germline ends. The CDR3 sequence is CASSFEGGNTQYF. The CDR3 coding sequence is TGTGCCAGCAGTTTTGAGGGTGGGAATACGCAGTATTTT.

V is TRBV6-5 and J is TRBJ2-2, with D perhaps TRBD1 (5 bases). The V gene's germline CDR1 is MNHEY and CDR2 SVGAGI. This CDR3 comprises 13 residues. Trimming stripped 10 bases from V and 7 bases from J, with 16 bases between. CDR3 in DNA: TGTGCCACCTCCAGGGAAGCTCTCGGGGAGCTGTTTTTT. It codes for CATSREALGELFF.

This chain links TRBV12-3 or TRBV12-4 with TRBJ1-2; no reliable D call. This CDR3 has 13 residues. V lost 4 bases to trimming and J lost 8 bases, with 14 bases between them. CDR3 DNA sequence: TGTGCCAGCAGTTCCGTACCGTCGAGCGGCTACACCTTC. It encodes CASSSVPSSGYTF.

The chain employs TRBV13 and TRBJ2-1; TRBD2 is a possible D gene (6 bases). Germline V CDR1 and CDR2: PRHDT, FYEKMQ (reference sequence). The CDR3 is 16 residues long. The V gene lost 5 bases and the J gene lost 4 bases, with 18 bases spanning the gap. The CDR3: CASSPVWGDGYNEQFF. The CDR3 DNA is TGTGCCAGCAGCCCCGTATGGGGGGATGGTTACAATGAGCAGTTCTTC.

This chain joins TRBV19 and TRBJ2-1; 9 positions match TRBD1. V trimming: 3 bases; J trimming: 3 bases; junction bases outside the gene matches: 0. Per the germline V gene, CDR1 is LNHDA and CDR2 is SQIVND (reference sequence). The CDR3 totals 14 residues. The CDR3 DNA reads TGTGCCAGTAGTATGACAGGGGGCTACAATGAGCAGTTCTTC. Encoded protein: CASSMTGGYNEQFF.

The chain recombines TRBV13 with TRBJ2-7, with D unclear. The CDR3 runs to 13 residues. Looked up from germline, CDR1 is PRHDT and CDR2 is FYEKMQ (reference sequence). Trimming stripped 5 bases from V and 0 bases from J, with 8 bases between. In nucleotides, the CDR3 is TGTGCCAGCAGCCTGAGGATCTCCTACGAGCAGTACTTC. Its protein is CASSLRISYEQYF. Full variable domain (outside the CDR3, taken from reference TRBV13 and TRBJ2-7): AAGVIQSPRHLIKEKRETATLKCYPIPRHDTVYWYQQGPGQDPQFLISFYEKMQSDKGSIPDRFSAQQFSDYHSELNMSSLELGDSALYFCASSLRISYEQYFGPGTRLTVT.

In DNA form, the CDR3 reads TGCGCCAGCACCGAACCGGGACTAGCGGGGTCCGGGAAGCAGTTCTTC. This encodes CASTEPGLAGSGKQFF. The rearrangement links TRBV5-1 to TRBJ2-1, with TRBD2 matching 13 bases. The CDR3 is made up of 16 amino acids. Germline V gene sequence: CDR1 SGHRS, CDR2 YFSETQ. Trimming took 6 bases from V and 11 from J; bases not matched to a gene: 14.

The gene calls are TRBV25-1 and TRBJ1-2; D might be TRBD1 (6 bases). CDR1 MGHDK and CDR2 SYGVNS come from the germline V gene. V was clipped by 4 bases and J by 0 bases, with 12 bases between them. The CDR3 has 15 residues. The CDR3 spells CASSVQGTSNYGYTF. The CDR3 nucleotides read TGTGCCAGCAGTGTCCAGGGGACCTCTAACTATGGCTACACCTTC.

The chain combines TRBV18 with TRBJ2-5; the D gene is possibly TRBD2 (5 bases). The CDR3 contains 14 residues. Between the trimmed V and J ends, which lost 8 bases and 2 bases, there was a span of 15 bases. The germline gives CDR1 KGHSH, CDR2 LQKENI. The CDR3 region is CASRDYPTQETQYF. The CDR3 DNA reads TGTGCCAGCCGAGACTACCCCACACAAGAGACCCAGTACTTC.

The genes are TRBV7-2 and TRBJ2-1; maybe TRBD1 (6 bases). The V end was cut by 5 bases, the J end by 6 bases, with 14 bases between. There are 14 residues in the CDR3. Germline V lookup: CDR1 SGHTA, CDR2 FQGNSA. The CDR3 sequence is CASSPGHKPNEQFF. As DNA, the CDR3 is TGTGCCAGCAGCCCGGGACATAAGCCCAATGAGCAGTTCTTC.

V usage is TRBV6-5 and J usage is TRBJ1-2; a weak D match, TRBD1 (5 bases). The CDR3 contains 12 residues. CDR1 is MNHEY and CDR2 is SVGAGI in the germline V gene. The V gene lost 8 bases and the J gene lost 3 bases, with 10 bases spanning the gap. The CDR3 DNA follows: TGTGCCAGCCTAGGGGAGGACTATGGCTACACCTTC. Translation: CASLGEDYGYTF.

The V gene is TRBV7-9, the J gene TRBJ2-7, with TRBD2 matching 10 bases. The CDR3 totals 15 residues. The V and J ends lost 5 bases and 2 bases, in that order; junction bases with no gene match: 6. Germline CDR1 reads SEHNR; CDR2 reads FQNEAQ (reference sequence). The CDR3: CASSRGSGGPYEQYF. The CDR3 DNA is TGTGCCAGCAGCCGGGGTAGCGGGGGGCCCTACGAGCAGTACTTC.

The rearrangement joins TRBV5-1 to TRBJ1-2; 7 nucleotides match TRBD1. With V trimmed by 4 bases and J by 0 bases, 6 bases remained unmatched. The CDR3 consists of 15 residues. Germline loops: CDR1 SGHRS, CDR2 YFSETQ. The CDR3 sequence is CASSEHRGANYGYTF. The CDR3 DNA is TGCGCCAGCAGCGAACACAGGGGAGCTAACTATGGCTACACCTTC.

The chain recombines TRBV3-1 (or the pseudogene TRBV3-2) with TRBJ1-2; TRBD1 aligns across 8 bases. The CDR3 is made up of 12 amino acids. Germline V gene sequence: CDR1 LGHDT, CDR2 YNNKEL (reference sequence). V lost 5 bases, J lost 11 bases, and 7 bases stayed unmatched. The CDR3 nucleotides read TGTGCCAGCAGCGTACAGGGGGTAGTTTACACCTTC. Amino acids: CASSVQGVVYTF.

The chain couples TRBV5-6 to TRBJ1-1; D call uncertain. V was shortened by 0 bases and J by 0 bases, with 6 bases between the two germline ends. The CDR3 has 14 amino acids. Germline CDR1 is SGHDT and CDR2 is YYEEEE. The CDR3, as DNA: TGTGCCAGCAGCTTGGTGGAGCTGAACACTGAAGCTTTCTTT. Encoded protein: CASSLVELNTEAFF.

V and J are TRBV18 and TRBJ2-2; 8 positions agree with TRBD1. CDR1 and CDR2 from the germline V gene are KGHSH and LQKENI. Losses at the gene ends were 3 bases for V and 3 bases for J; bases not matched to a gene: 3. The CDR3 has 15 amino acids. The CDR3, as DNA: TGTGCCAGCTCACCTTACAGGGGGGACACCGGGGAGCTGTTTTTT. It yields the protein CASSPYRGDTGELFF.

Here the CDR3 DNA reads TGCAGCGTCCGTCAGGGTCTGGGCACAGATACGCAGTATTTT. This translates into CSVRQGLGTDTQYF. V gene TRBV29-1 combines with J gene TRBJ2-3; a possible D gene is TRBD1 (5 bases). The CDR3 is made up of 14 amino acids. Germline V gene data show CDR1 as SQVTM and CDR2 as ANQGSEA. Trimming took off 6 bases at V and 1 base at J, with 14 bases between the two ends.

The chain uses TRBV19 and TRBJ1-6; 8 bases match TRBD1. The CDR3 length is 15 residues. The V gene end was trimmed by 3 bases and the J gene end by 6 bases; junction bases not matched to a gene: 4. CDR1 and CDR2 (germline): LNHDA, SQIVND (reference sequence). The CDR3 spells CASSIQGAGNSPLHF. The CDR3, as DNA: TGTGCCAGTAGTATCCAGGGGGCGGGTAATTCACCCCTCCACTTT.

There are a few counts of this clone. The chain carries TRBV7-9 and TRBJ1-2, with 7 bases fitting TRBD1. Trimming cost V 1 base and J 8 bases; bases outside gene matches: 13. The CDR3 spans 16 residues. The germline V gene encodes CDR1 SEHNR and CDR2 FQNEAQ (reference sequence). CDR3 in DNA: TGTGCCAGCAGCTTAGGGACAGGTGGGCTTCATGGAGGCTACACCTTC. The encoded protein is CASSLGTGGLHGGYTF.

The V call is TRBV20-1, the J call TRBJ1-1; D is possibly TRBD1 (6 bases). There are 11 residues in the CDR3. Germline-derived CDR1 and CDR2 are DFQATT and SNEGSKA (reference sequence). V was clipped by 5 bases and J by 7 bases, with 11 bases between them. The DNA of the CDR3 is TGCAGTGCTCGACAGGACTTTGAAGCTTTCTTT. The encoded protein is CSARQDFEAFF.